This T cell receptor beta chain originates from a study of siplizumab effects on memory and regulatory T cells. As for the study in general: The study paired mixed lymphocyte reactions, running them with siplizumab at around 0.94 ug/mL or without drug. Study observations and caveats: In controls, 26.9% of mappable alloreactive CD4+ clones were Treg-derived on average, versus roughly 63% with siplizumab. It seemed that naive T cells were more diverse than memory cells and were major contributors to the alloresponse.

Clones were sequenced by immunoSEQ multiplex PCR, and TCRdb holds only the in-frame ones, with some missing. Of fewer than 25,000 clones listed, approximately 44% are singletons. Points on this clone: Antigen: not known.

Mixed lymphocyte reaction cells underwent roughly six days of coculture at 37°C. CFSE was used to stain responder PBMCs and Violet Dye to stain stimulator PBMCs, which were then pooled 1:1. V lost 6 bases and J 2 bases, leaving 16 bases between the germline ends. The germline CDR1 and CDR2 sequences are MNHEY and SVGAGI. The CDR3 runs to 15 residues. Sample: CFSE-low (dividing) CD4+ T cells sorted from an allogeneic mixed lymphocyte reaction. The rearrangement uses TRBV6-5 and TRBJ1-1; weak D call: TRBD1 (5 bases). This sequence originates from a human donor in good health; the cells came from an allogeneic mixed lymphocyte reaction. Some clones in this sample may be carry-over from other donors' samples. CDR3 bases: TGTGCCAGCAGCTACCCCGGGCAGGGTAACACTGAAGCTTTCTTT. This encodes CASSYPGQGNTEAFF.